A single sample is the source of the 10 T cell receptor beta chains below, sequenced in a study of tumor-infiltrating lymphocytes in primary liver carcinoma. Starting material for RNA and DNA co-extraction consisted of roughly 19-34 mg of unsorted bulk tissue. Using a constant-region primer together with ProtoScript II reverse transcriptase, TCR beta cDNA was made from about 500 ng of total RNA. It was through three nested multiplex PCR rounds of slightly modified ARM-PCR that TCR beta libraries arose. It was with TRBV1-TRBV30 forward primers and a C-beta reverse primer that the first two PCR rounds were run, at about 10 cycles each. From the multiplex PCR reads, TCRdb called clonotypes with MiXCR, one entry per CDR3 protein. The profile shows around 81,000 distinct CDR3 sequences, 71% of them singletons. Material for sequencing was liver tumor tissue from sampling region 4. Sample subset: tumor region T4, right-lateral pole. Source of these receptors: a woman in her fifties or sixties with primary liver carcinoma and hepatitis B virus infection.

As for this clonotype: The junction and the germline gene differ at one end; a read error may be behind it. The chain joins TRBV29-1 to TRBJ2-1; D call uncertain. This CDR3 region has 13 residues. CDR1 SQVTM and CDR2 ANQGSEA come from the germline V gene. CDR3 in amino acids: CSVDMGFYIEQFF. CDR3 in DNA: TGCAGCGTTGACATGGGCTTCTACATTGAGCAGTTCTTC.

The V call is TRBV29-1, the J call TRBJ1-1, with 9 bases fitting TRBD1. CDR1 is SQVTM and CDR2 is ANQGSEA in the germline V gene. V trimming: 6 bases; J trimming: 5 bases; junction bases outside the gene matches: 10. The CDR3 consists of 14 residues. In DNA, the CDR3 is TGCAGCGTGTTCAACAGGGGGCCGAGTACTGAAGCTTTCTTT. Amino acids: CSVFNRGPSTEAFF.

This clonotype was detected once. A much larger clone lies a single base off, so this may be a read error. The chain is built from TRBV28 and TRBJ2-5; TRBD2 matches 7 bases. The CDR3 loop spans 13 amino acids. The germline V gene encodes CDR1 MDHEN and CDR2 SYDVKM. The CDR3 sequence: CANSSGLHGTQYF. The CDR3 bases are TGTGCCAACAGTTCGGGACTACATGGGACCCAGTACTTC.

The chain links TRBV28 to TRBJ2-1; 14 bases fit TRBD2. The CDR3 loop spans 15 amino acids. J was trimmed by 8 bases and V by 3 bases; bases with no gene match: 3. The germline CDR1 and CDR2 sequences are MDHEN and SYDVKM. The CDR3 reads CASSLETSGRDEQFF. CDR3 DNA: TGTGCCAGCAGTTTGGAGACTAGCGGGAGGGATGAGCAGTTCTTC.

A word on this clonotype: At one end the junction does not follow the germline gene, possibly because of a read error. The chain links TRBV12-3 or TRBV12-4 to TRBJ1-1; no firm D call. The CDR3 covers 16 residues. CDR3 region: CASSPRGPSGNTEAFF. For the CDR3, the DNA is TGTGCCAGCAGTCCTCGGGGTCCGTCGGGGAACACTGAAGCATTCTTT.

About this clonotype: Compared with germline, one end of the junction differs, possibly owing to a read error. The chain joins TRBV7-9 to TRBJ1-2; D call uncertain. The CDR3 spans 14 residues. The V gene's germline CDR1 is SEHNR and CDR2 FQNEAQ (reference sequence). CDR3 sequence: CASSTSSGGYSYTF. CDR3 bases: TGTGCCAGCAGCACATCGTCAGGCGGCTATAGCTACACCTTC. Full variable domain (remainder filled in from reference TRBV7-9 and TRBJ1-2): DTGVSQNPRHKITKRGQNVTFRCDPISEHNRLYWYRQTLGQGPEFLTYFQNEAQLEKSRLLSDRFSAERPKGSFSTLEIQRTEQGDSAMYLCASSTSSGGYSYTFGSGTRLTVV.

J is TRBJ2-5 and V is TRBV24-1; 10 nucleotides align to TRBD2. Germline CDR1 KGHDR, CDR2 SFDVKD. Trimming cost V 3 bases and J 7 bases; bases outside gene matches: 10. The CDR3 spans 16 residues. The CDR3 nucleotides read TGTGCCACCAGTGATGCACGAGGGACTAGCGTCGGGACCCAGTACTTC. Protein sequence: CATSDARGTSVGTQYF.

To note about this clonotype: The conserved closing phenylalanine or tryptophan is absent in this CDR3, likely reflecting a read error. The CDR3 reads CSDGTSSQPQHL. As DNA, the CDR3 is TGCAGCGATGGGACCTCCTCTCAGCCCCAGCATTTG. The V and J genes are TRBV29-1 and TRBJ1-5; TRBD1 might be the D (5 bases). Trimming took off 7 bases at V and 6 bases at J, with 13 bases between the two ends. The germline gives CDR1 SQVTM, CDR2 ANQGSEA. This CDR3 has 12 residues.

There are a few counts of this clonotype. A junction end diverges from the germline sequence, so it may reflect a read error. This CDR3 reads CAWSEEWSSYNEQSF. The CDR3 nucleotides are TGTGCCTGGAGTGAAGAGTGGAGCTCCTACAATGAGCAGTCCTTC. The chain employs TRBV30 and TRBJ2-1; D unresolved. Germline values: CDR1 GTSNPN, CDR2 SVGIG (reference sequence). The CDR3 runs to 15 residues.

The chain joins TRBV29-1 to TRBJ1-2, with D unclear. Trimming took off 6 bases at V and 6 bases at J, with 17 bases between the two ends. The germline CDR1 and CDR2 sequences are SQVTM and ANQGSEA. This CDR3 contains 13 residues. The CDR3 spells CSVVSERAHGYTF. In DNA form, the CDR3 reads TGCAGCGTGGTGAGCGAGAGGGCCCATGGCTACACCTTC.